The subject of this entry is one T cell receptor (beta chain). Antigen specificity is unknown. The sample comes from a study of shared clonotypes between healthy human individuals. Naive CD8 cells comprised CD45RO-negative, CCR7-positively selected cells, excluding terminally differentiated effector memory CD45RA+ cells. Generated by immunoSEQ multiplex PCR, the TCRdb table keeps only in-frame clones and is missing some. The repertoire consists of approximately 2,000,000 clones, with just under 95% occurring once and the leading ten covering about 1.7%. Notes on the study in general: Lower generation probabilities were found for non-shared clonotypes than for those shared by all four donors.

The V end was cut by 2 bases, the J end by 5 bases, with 9 bases between. Germline assignment: CDR1 SGHVS and CDR2 FQNEAQ. The CDR3 runs 13 residues. The clonotype was recovered from a man in his late teens or twenties in good health. Some clones in this sample may be carry-over from other donors' samples. The chain is built from TRBV7-8 and TRBJ1-2; no firm D call. Source material: naive CD8+ T cells from PBMCs. CDR3: CASSLSLEYGYTF. The CDR3 nucleotides are TGTGCCAGCAGCTTATCCCTCGAGTATGGCTACACCTTC.